These T cell receptor beta chains were read from a single sample in a study of T-cell memory formation after mild COVID-19. TCRdb re-called the 5' RACE reads through MiXCR, storing one row per CDR3 protein. Of about 400,000 distinct CDR3 sequences listed, less than 25% are singletons. Sequenced sample: PBMCs or a T cell subset sorted from them (not recorded which). The receptors come from an adult woman who had mild COVID-19 (a few samples of this study predate the infection). Cell type and time point are not known. Both conserved end residues are part of each CDR3. D genes are given only for firm matches. Expanded clones are given a class, and other clones once, few, many or no size at all.

CDR3,DNA,size,D,V,J
CASIPFGATWNTGELFF,TGTGCCAGCATCCCTTTCGGGGCGACCTGGAACACCGGGGAGCTGTTTTTT,-,-,TRBV6-6,TRBJ2-2
CSASTGGSSYEQYF,TGCAGCGCATCGACAGGGGGATCCTCCTACGAGCAGTACTTC,-,TRBD1,TRBV29-1,TRBJ2-7
CASSPMDRGTDTQYF,TGCGCCAGCAGCCCGATGGACAGGGGGACAGATACGCAGTATTTT,few,TRBD1,TRBV5-1,TRBJ2-3
CASSRAGPLDEQFF,TGTGCCAGCTCACGGGCCGGTCCTCTCGATGAGCAGTTCTTC,-,-,TRBV18,TRBJ2-1
CASSPRGRIPVGELFF,TGTGCCAGCAGCCCGCGAGGGCGCATCCCCGTCGGGGAGCTGTTTTTT,-,-,TRBV7-2,TRBJ2-2
CATSDLPGLEGADTQYF,TGTGCCACCAGTGATCTACCGGGACTAGAAGGTGCAGATACGCAGTATTTT,-,TRBD2,TRBV24-1,TRBJ2-3
CASSLRGGNTEAFF,TGCGCCAGCAGCCTAAGAGGAGGGAACACTGAAGCTTTCTTT,many,-,TRBV5-1,TRBJ1-1
CASSARTGERTEAFF,TGTGCCAGCAGCGCCCGGACAGGGGAGCGCACTGAAGCTTTCTTT,-,TRBD1,TRBV9,TRBJ1-1
CASSAWDREETQYF,TGTGCCAGCAGTGCTTGGGACAGGGAAGAGACCCAGTACTTC,-,TRBD1,TRBV28,TRBJ2-5
CASSRYASPPYGNSDTEAFF,TGTGCCAGCTCGCGGTATGCGAGCCCCCCGTATGGTAACTCTGACACTGAAGCTTTCTTT,-,-,TRBV18,TRBJ1-1
CATSDLSVSSYNEQFF,TGTGCCACCAGTGATTTGAGCGTGAGCTCCTACAATGAGCAGTTCTTC,many,-,TRBV24-1,TRBJ2-1
CASSSSTEGQLGQNYGYTF,TGTGCCAGCAGCTCATCGACTGAGGGACAGTTGGGGCAAAACTATGGCTACACCTTC,-,TRBD1,TRBV13,TRBJ1-2
CASSLGSGQGSGYTF,TGCGCCAGCAGCTTGGGATCGGGACAGGGTAGTGGCTACACCTTC,few,TRBD1,TRBV5-1,TRBJ1-2
CASRTSGEAFF,TGCGCCAGCAGAACGAGCGGTGAAGCTTTCTTT,-,-,TRBV5-1,TRBJ1-1
CSDGLGQSPDTQYF,TGCAGCGATGGGTTGGGACAGAGTCCAGATACGCAGTATTTT,few,TRBD1,TRBV29-1,TRBJ2-3
CASSLTGANYNSPLHF,TGTGCCAGCAGCTTGACAGGGGCGAATTATAATTCACCCCTCCACTTT,few,TRBD1,TRBV7-2,TRBJ1-6
CASSPSLAGEYEQYF,TGTGCCAGCAGCCCTAGCCTAGCGGGAGAATACGAGCAGTACTTC,few,TRBD2,TRBV7-2,TRBJ2-7
CSVAAGDGYTF,TGCAGCGTTGCGGCGGGGGATGGCTACACCTTC,few,-,TRBV29-1,TRBJ1-2
CASRHQGAGSYNEQFF,TGTGCCAGCAGACATCAGGGGGCAGGATCCTACAATGAGCAGTTCTTC,-,TRBD1,TRBV7-2,TRBJ2-1
CASREGSGNSPLHF,TGTGCCAGTAGGGAGGGTTCAGGGAATTCACCCCTCCACTTT,-,-,TRBV19,TRBJ1-6
CASSPLTGFTGELFF,TGTGCCAGCTCACCCTTAACAGGGTTCACCGGGGAGCTGTTTTTT,few,-,TRBV18,TRBJ2-2
CASSLGGQHEAFF,TGTGCCAGCAGCTTAGGTGGACAGCATGAAGCTTTCTTT,-,-,TRBV7-9,TRBJ1-1
CASSLGQGLQETQYF,TGCGCCAGCAGCTTGGGACAGGGGCTACAAGAGACCCAGTACTTC,-,TRBD1,TRBV5-1,TRBJ2-5
CASSLPGTDTQYF,TGCGCCAGCAGCTTGCCAGGCACAGATACGCAGTATTTT,many,-,TRBV5-1,TRBJ2-3
CASSPHYKDGYTF,TGCGCCAGCAGCCCTCATTACAAGGATGGCTACACCTTC,-,-,TRBV4-3,TRBJ1-2
CASSDASYEQYF,TGTGCCAGCAGTGACGCATCCTACGAGCAGTACTTC,-,-,TRBV9,TRBJ2-7
CASSLVAGTDTQYF,TGTGCCAGCAGCTTAGTTGCGGGTACAGATACGCAGTATTTT,many,-,TRBV7-9,TRBJ2-3
CASSSGTGIQQQFF,TGTGCCAGCAGTTCCGGGACAGGGATCCAACAGCAGTTCTTC,-,TRBD1,TRBV6-5,TRBJ2-1
CASSEDTSLNPGANVLTF,TGTGCCAGCAGCGAGGACACGTCGCTAAATCCTGGGGCCAACGTCCTGACTTTC,few,-,TRBV2,TRBJ2-6
CASRKDGRDTQYF,TGTGCCAGCAGGAAGGACGGACGAGATACGCAGTATTTT,-,-,TRBV7-9,TRBJ2-3
CASRLLAGAGDEQFF,TGTGCCAGCAGACTACTAGCGGGAGCCGGCGATGAGCAGTTCTTC,-,TRBD2,TRBV6-4,TRBJ2-1
CSVVSPPPGNTEAFF,TGCAGCGTTGTTTCTCCCCCTCCAGGGAACACTGAAGCTTTCTTT,few,-,TRBV29-1,TRBJ1-1
CAIRTGTERNTIYF,TGTGCCATCAGAACCGGGACAGAGAGAAACACCATATATTTT,-,TRBD1,TRBV10-3,TRBJ1-3
CASSQLAGGTNEQFF,TGTGCCAGCAGCCAACTAGCGGGAGGAACCAATGAGCAGTTCTTC,few,TRBD2,TRBV7-9,TRBJ2-1
CASSETGRRETYEQYF,TGTGCCAGCAGTGAAACTGGTAGGCGGGAGACCTACGAGCAGTACTTC,-,TRBD2,TRBV2,TRBJ2-7
CASRTGTGASYEQYF,TGCGCCAGCCGGACCGGGACAGGGGCATCCTACGAGCAGTACTTC,few,TRBD1,TRBV10-2,TRBJ2-7
CASRRKSGGSGYEQYF,TGTGCCAGCAGGAGAAAGTCAGGGGGCAGTGGATACGAGCAGTACTTC,-,TRBD1,TRBV6-5,TRBJ2-7
CASSLVSGSSYEQYF,TGTGCCAGCAGCTTAGTAAGCGGGAGTAGTTACGAGCAGTACTTC,few,TRBD2,TRBV7-2,TRBJ2-7
CASSATGGRETQYF,TGTGCCAGCAGCGCGACAGGGGGCAGGGAGACCCAGTACTTC,few,TRBD1,TRBV11-3,TRBJ2-5
CSVVGLGTDTQYF,TGCAGCGTTGTGGGTCTAGGCACAGATACGCAGTATTTT,-,-,TRBV29-1,TRBJ2-3
CASSWGQRTEAFF,TGTGCCAGCAGCTGGGGGCAAAGGACTGAAGCTTTCTTT,few,-,TRBV7-2,TRBJ1-1
CASSPSEGAEQYF,TGTGCCAGCTCACCATCGGAAGGGGCCGAGCAGTACTTC,few,-,TRBV18,TRBJ2-7